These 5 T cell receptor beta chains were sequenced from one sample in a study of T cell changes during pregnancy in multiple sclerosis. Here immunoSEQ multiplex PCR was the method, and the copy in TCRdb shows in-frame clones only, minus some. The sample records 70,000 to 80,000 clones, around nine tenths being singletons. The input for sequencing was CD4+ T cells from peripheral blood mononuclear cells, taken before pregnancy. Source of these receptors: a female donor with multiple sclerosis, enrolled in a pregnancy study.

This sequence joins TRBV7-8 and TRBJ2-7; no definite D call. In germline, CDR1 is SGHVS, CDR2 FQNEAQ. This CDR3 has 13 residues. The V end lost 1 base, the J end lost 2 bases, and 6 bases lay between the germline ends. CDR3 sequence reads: CASSLGTTYEQYF. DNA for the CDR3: TGTGCCAGCAGCTTAGGCACAACCTACGAGCAGTACTTC.

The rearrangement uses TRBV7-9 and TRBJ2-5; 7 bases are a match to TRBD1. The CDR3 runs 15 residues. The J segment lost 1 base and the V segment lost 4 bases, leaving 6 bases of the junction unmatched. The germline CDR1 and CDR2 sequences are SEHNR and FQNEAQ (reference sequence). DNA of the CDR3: TGTGCCAGCAGCTCTCCCGGGACAGCCCAAGAGACCCAGTACTTC. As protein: CASSSPGTAQETQYF.

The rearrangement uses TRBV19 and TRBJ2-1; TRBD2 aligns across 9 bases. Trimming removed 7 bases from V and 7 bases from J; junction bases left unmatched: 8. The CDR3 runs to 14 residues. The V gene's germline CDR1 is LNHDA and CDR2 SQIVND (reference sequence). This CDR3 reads CASKTSGGGNEQFF. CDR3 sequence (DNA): TGTGCCAGTAAGACTAGCGGAGGGGGGAATGAGCAGTTCTTC.

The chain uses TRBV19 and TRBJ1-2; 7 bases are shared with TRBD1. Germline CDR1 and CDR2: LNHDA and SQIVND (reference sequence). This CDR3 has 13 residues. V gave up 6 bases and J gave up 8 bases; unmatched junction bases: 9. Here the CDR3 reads CASSPQGGKGYTF. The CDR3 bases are TGTGCCAGTAGCCCCCAAGGGGGCAAAGGCTACACCTTC. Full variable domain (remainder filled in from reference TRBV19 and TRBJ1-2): DGGITQSPKYLFRKEGQNVTLSCEQNLNHDAMYWYRQDPGQGLRLIYYSQIVNDFQKGDIAEGYSVSREKKESFPLTVTSAQKNPTAFYLCASSPQGGKGYTFGSGTRLTVV.

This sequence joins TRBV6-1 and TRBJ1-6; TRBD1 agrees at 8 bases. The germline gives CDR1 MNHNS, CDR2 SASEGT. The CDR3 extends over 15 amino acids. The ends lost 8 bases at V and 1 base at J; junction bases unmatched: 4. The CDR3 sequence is CASGRTGSYNSPLHF. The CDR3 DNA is TGTGCCAGCGGGAGGACAGGGTCCTATAATTCACCCCTCCACTTT.